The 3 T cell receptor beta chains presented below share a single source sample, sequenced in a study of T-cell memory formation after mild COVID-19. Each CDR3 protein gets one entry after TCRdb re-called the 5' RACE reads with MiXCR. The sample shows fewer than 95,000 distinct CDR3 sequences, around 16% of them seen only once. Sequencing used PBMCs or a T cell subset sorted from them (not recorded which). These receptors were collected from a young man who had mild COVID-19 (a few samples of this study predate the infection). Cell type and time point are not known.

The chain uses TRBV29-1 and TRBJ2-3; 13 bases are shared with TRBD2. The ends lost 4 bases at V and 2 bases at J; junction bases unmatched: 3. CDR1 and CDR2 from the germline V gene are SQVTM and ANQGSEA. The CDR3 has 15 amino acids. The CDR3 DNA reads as TGCAGCGTTGTGACTAGCGGGGGGATCACAGATACGCAGTATTTT. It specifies CSVVTSGGITDTQYF.

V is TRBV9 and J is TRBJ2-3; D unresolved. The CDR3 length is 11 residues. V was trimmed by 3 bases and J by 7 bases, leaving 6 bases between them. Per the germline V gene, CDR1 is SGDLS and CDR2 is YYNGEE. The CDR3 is CASSEEYTQYF. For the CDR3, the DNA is TGTGCCAGCAGCGAGGAGTATACGCAGTATTTT.

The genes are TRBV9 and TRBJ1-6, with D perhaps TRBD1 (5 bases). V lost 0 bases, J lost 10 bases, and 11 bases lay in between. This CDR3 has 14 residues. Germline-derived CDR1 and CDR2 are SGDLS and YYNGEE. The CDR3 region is CASSVGGGESPLHF. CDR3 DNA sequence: TGTGCCAGCAGCGTAGGGGGGGGTGAGTCACCCCTCCACTTT. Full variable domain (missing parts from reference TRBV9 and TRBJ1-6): DSGVTQTPKHLITATGQRVTLRCSPRSGDLSVYWYQQSLDQGLQFLIQYYNGEERAKGNILERFSAQQFPDLHSELNLSSLELGDSALYFCASSVGGGESPLHFGNGTRLTVT.